The sequence of this TCR beta chain was determined in a study of blood T cell repertoires in COVID-19. Turning to the study itself: Specimens from acute and convalescent COVID-19 originated in the United States, Italy and Spain.

The repertoire was sequenced with immunoSEQ multiplex PCR; TCRdb's copy has only in-frame clones and lacks some. This repertoire shows 200,000 or so clones, more than 65% found once; its top ten account for approximately 7.6%. V lost 2 bases to trimming and J lost 2 bases; unmatched junction nucleotides: 5. This CDR3 is built from 15 residues. The germline V gene encodes CDR1 MNHEY and CDR2 SVGEGT. Those enrolled, adults aged about 18 to 95 years, came from 20 to 25 US areas. The clonotype comes from a middle-aged man who had recovered from COVID-19. The sample taken for sequencing was PBMCs or T cells enriched from blood (not recorded which). The V gene is TRBV6-2 or TRBV6-3, the J gene TRBJ2-7; 8 bases fit TRBD1. CDR3 residues: CASSYLGTGTYEQYF. The CDR3 DNA reads as TGTGCCAGCAGTTACCTCGGGACAGGAACCTACGAGCAGTACTTC.